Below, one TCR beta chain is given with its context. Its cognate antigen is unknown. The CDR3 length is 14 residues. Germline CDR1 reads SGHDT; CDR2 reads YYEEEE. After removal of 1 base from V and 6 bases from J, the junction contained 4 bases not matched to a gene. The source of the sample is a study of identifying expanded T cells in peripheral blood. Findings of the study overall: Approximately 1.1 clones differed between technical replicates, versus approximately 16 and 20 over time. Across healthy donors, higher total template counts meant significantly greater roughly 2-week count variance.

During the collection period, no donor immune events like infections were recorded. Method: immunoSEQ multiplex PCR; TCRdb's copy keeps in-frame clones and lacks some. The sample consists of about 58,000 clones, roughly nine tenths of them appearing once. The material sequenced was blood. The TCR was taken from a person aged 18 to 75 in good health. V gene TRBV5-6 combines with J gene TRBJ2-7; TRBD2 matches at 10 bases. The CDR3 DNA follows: TGTGCCAGCAGCTTGCTAGCGGGAGCCGGCGAGCAGTACTTC. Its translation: CASSLLAGAGEQYF.